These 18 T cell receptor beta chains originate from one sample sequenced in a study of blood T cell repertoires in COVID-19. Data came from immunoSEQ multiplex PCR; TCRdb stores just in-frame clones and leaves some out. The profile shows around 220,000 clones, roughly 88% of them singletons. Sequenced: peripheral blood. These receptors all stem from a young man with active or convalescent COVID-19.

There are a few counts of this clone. The CDR3 is CATARGTGILNTEAFF. For the CDR3, the DNA is TGTGCCACCGCCCGGGGGACAGGGATTCTGAACACTGAAGCTTTCTTT. This rearrangement joins TRBV5-6 to TRBJ1-1; 9 positions agree with TRBD1. Germline-derived CDR1 and CDR2 are SGHDT and YYEEEE. The CDR3 runs to 16 residues. The V gene end was trimmed by 9 bases and the J gene end by 0 bases; junction bases not matched to a gene: 12.

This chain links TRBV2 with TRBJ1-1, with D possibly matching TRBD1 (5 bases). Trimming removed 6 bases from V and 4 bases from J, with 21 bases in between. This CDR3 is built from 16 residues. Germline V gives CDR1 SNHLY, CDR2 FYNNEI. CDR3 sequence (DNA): TGTGCCAGCAGCGGTCAGGGAGGGTTGGCTTTCACTGAAGCTTTCTTT. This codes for CASSGQGGLAFTEAFF.

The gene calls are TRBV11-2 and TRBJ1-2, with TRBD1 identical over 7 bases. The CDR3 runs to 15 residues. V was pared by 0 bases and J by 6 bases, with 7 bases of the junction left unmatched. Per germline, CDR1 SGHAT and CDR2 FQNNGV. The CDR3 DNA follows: TGTGCCAGCAGCTTAGATAGGTCACAGGGGAATGGCTACACCTTC. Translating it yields CASSLDRSQGNGYTF.

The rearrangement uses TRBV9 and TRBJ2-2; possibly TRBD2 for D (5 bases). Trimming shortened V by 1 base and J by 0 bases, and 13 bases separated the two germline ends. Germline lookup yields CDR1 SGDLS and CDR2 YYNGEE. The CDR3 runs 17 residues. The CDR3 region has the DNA TGTGCCAGCAGCGTACTCGGACGGACTTCGAACACCGGGGAGCTGTTTTTT. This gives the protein CASSVLGRTSNTGELFF.

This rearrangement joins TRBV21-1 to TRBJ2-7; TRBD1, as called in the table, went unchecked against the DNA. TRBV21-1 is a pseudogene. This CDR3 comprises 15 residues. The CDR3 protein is CASSKEISQVYEQYF. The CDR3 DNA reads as TGTGCCAGCAGCAAAGAAATTTCCCAGGTCTACGAGCAGTACTTC.

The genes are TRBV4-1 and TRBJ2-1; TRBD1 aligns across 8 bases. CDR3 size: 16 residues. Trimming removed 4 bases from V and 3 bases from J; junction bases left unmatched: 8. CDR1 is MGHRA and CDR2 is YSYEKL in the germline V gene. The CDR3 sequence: CASSRETGDSYNEQFF. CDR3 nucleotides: TGCGCCAGCAGCCGAGAGACAGGGGATAGCTACAATGAGCAGTTCTTC.

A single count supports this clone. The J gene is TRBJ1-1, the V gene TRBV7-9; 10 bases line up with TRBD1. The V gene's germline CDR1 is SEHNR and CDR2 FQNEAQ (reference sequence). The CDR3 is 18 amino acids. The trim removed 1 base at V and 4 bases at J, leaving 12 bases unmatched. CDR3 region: CASSLGDRGPPLGTEAFF. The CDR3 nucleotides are TGTGCCAGCAGCTTAGGGGACAGGGGTCCTCCCCTAGGCACTGAAGCTTTCTTT. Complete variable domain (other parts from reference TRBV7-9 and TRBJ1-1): DTGVSQNPRHKITKRGQNVTFRCDPISEHNRLYWYRQTLGQGPEFLTYFQNEAQLEKSRLLSDRFSAERPKGSFSTLEIQRTEQGDSAMYLCASSLGDRGPPLGTEAFFGQGTRLTVV.

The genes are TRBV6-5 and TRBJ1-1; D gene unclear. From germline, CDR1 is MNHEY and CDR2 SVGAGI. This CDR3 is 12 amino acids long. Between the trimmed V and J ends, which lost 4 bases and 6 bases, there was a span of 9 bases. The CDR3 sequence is CASSSNIAEAFF. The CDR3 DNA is TGTGCCAGCAGTTCCAACATCGCTGAAGCTTTCTTT.

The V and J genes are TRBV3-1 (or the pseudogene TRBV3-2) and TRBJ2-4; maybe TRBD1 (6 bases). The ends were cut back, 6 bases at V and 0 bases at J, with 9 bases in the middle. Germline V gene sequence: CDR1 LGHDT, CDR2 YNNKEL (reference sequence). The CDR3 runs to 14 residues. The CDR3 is CASSRQVAKNIQYF. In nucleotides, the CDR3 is TGTGCCAGCAGTCGACAGGTAGCCAAAAACATTCAGTACTTC.

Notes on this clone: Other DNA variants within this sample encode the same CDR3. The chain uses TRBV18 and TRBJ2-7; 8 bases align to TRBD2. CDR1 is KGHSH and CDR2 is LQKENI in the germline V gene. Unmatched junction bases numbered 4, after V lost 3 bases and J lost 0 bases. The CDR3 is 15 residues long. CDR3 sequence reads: CASSPPGGSSYEQYF. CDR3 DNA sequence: TGTGCCAGCTCACCCCCGGGAGGGTCCTCCTACGAGCAGTACTTC.

CDR3 coding DNA: TGTGCCAGCTCGCGATCGAGGTCCTACGAGCAGTACTTC. Protein sequence: CASSRSRSYEQYF. The rearrangement uses TRBV27 and TRBJ2-7, with no clear D. The CDR3 sequence is 13 residues long. Deletions cut 8 bases from V and 1 base from J, with 12 bases between. CDR1 MNHEY and CDR2 SMNVEV come from the germline V gene (reference sequence).

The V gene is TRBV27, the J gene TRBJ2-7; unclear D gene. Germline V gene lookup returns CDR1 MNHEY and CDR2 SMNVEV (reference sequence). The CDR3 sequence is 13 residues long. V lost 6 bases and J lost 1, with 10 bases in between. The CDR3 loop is CASSPVESYEQYF. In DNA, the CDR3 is TGTGCCAGCAGCCCCGTGGAGTCCTACGAGCAGTACTTC.

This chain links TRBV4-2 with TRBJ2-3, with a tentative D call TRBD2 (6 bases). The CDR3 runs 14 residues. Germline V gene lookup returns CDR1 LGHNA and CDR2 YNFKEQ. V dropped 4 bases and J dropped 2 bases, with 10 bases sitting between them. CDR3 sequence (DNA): TGTGCCAGCAGCCGCATAGCGGACACAGATACGCAGTATTTT. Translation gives CASSRIADTDTQYF.

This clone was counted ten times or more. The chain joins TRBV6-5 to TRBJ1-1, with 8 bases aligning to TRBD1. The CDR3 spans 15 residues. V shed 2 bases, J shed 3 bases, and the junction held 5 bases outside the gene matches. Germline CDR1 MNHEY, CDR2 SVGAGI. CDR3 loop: CASSYRIQGDTEAFF. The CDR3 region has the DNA TGTGCCAGCAGTTACCGGATACAGGGGGACACTGAAGCTTTCTTT.

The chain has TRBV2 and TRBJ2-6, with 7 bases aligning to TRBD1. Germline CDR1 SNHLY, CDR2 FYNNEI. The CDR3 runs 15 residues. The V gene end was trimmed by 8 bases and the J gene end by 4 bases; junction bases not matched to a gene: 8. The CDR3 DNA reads TGTGCCAGCGACAGGGAGCCTCTCGGGGCCAACGTCCTGACTTTC. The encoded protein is CASDREPLGANVLTF.

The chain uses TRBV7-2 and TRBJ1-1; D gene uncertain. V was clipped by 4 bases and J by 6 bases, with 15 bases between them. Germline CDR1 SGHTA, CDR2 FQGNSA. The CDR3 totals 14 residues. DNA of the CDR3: TGTGCCAGCAGCTACTATGGACTTGGGGCTGAAGCTTTCTTT. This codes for CASSYYGLGAEAFF.

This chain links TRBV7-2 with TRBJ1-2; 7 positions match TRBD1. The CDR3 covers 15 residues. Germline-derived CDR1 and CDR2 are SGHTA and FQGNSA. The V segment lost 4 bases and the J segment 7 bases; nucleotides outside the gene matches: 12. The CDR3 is CASSSTGQQMGGYTF. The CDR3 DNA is TGTGCCAGCAGCTCTACGGGACAGCAGATGGGTGGCTACACCTTC.

CDR3 coding DNA: TGTGCCAGCAGCAAACCCGGACAGGGGAGCTCCTACGAGCAGTACTTC. Its protein product is CASSKPGQGSSYEQYF. The chain joins TRBV21-1 to TRBJ2-7; the table's D gene call, TRBD1, was not cross checked with the DNA. TRBV21-1 constitutes a pseudogene. The CDR3 is 16 amino acids.